This T cell receptor (beta chain) was identified in a study of blood T cell repertoires in COVID-19. Study details: Acute and convalescent COVID-19 samples came from the United States, Italy and Spain. T cells, B-cell-depleted T cells, or PBMCs provided the cDNA or gDNA that served as material.

In the original analysis: Reference gene primer amplification gave nucleated cell count estimates. TCRdb's table, derived via immunoSEQ multiplex PCR, lists solely in-frame clones and lacks some. That table is the source of V, J and clone size, and D and trimming were worked out from the DNA. The sample has 200,000 to 300,000 clones, 86% seen once. This clone showed up just once. The CDR3 length is 15 residues. V lost 0 bases, J lost 6 bases, and 12 bases lay in between. Looked up from germline, CDR1 is SGHNT and CDR2 is YENEEA. The rearrangement uses TRBV11-3 and TRBJ2-1; tentatively, D is TRBD2 (6 bases). The receptor's source is a man aged 30 to 45 with active or convalescent COVID-19. The sequencing sample was made of peripheral blood. CDR3 amino acids: CASSLDWVAANEQFF. In DNA, the CDR3 is TGTGCCAGCAGCTTAGATTGGGTAGCGGCCAATGAGCAGTTCTTC.